This TCR beta chain was identified in a study of T cell responses to AZD1222 COVID-19 vaccine. Only in-frame clones appear in the TCRdb table, and some are missing; sequencing was by immunoSEQ multiplex PCR. The sample lists about 270,000 clones, almost 95% occurring once. Germline CDR1 and CDR2: LNHNV and YYDKDF (reference sequence). Trimming shortened V by 0 bases and J by 8 bases, and 11 bases separated the two germline ends. This CDR3 has 14 amino acids. Points on this clone: Its antigen is unidentified.

Overall study results and limits: The CD4 TCRs associated with vaccination extended across spike and predominated at 160-218 and 743-854.

The sample consisted of peripheral blood, taken 28 days after the second AZD1222 dose. The J gene is TRBJ2-1, the V gene TRBV15; D is unresolved. The receptor comes from an adult who received the AZD1222 COVID-19 vaccine. The CDR3 loop is CATSRDSYIYEQFF. The CDR3 bases are TGTGCCACCAGCAGAGATAGTTACATATATGAGCAGTTCTTC.